Here is one T cell receptor (beta chain) with its context. As yet, its antigen is unknown. These data come from a study of T cell responses to AZD1222 COVID-19 vaccine. Method: immunoSEQ multiplex PCR; TCRdb's copy keeps in-frame clones and lacks some. The sample lists over 130,000 clones; over 90% were seen once. The study pooled second doses at about 4 or about 12 weeks. Findings and caveats of the study: Increased Spike-specific TCR breadth and depth were observed after two AZD1222 doses. It was only 6 or 7 AZD1222 recipients who were seropositive at baseline.

V was pared by 5 bases and J by 6 bases, with 4 bases of the junction left unmatched. The germline CDR1 and CDR2 sequences are SNHLY and FYNNEI. The CDR3 loop spans 15 amino acids. Sequencing used peripheral blood, obtained 28 days after the second AZD1222 dose. The sequence came from an adult who received the AZD1222 COVID-19 vaccine. This chain joins TRBV2 and TRBJ2-2; TRBD1 agrees at 12 bases. CDR3 sequence: CASSRGQGAPGELFF. The CDR3 bases are TGTGCCAGCAGTCGGGGACAGGGGGCCCCCGGGGAGCTGTTTTTT.